This TCR beta chain comes out of a study of CD8+CD57+ T cells in acquired aplastic anemia. Study as a whole: Sorting CD4+ and CD8+ cells gave DNA averaging about 2.9 ug. General study results and limits: In CD8+ cells, Simpson's diversity showed no significant difference between patients and controls. Some 31 CD8+ CDR3 sequences were shared between patients and controls.

The authors sequenced patients whose flow cytometry had shown CD8+CD57+ cell expansion. With no exception, the patients had severe acquired aplastic anemia. With respect to this clonotype: Its target is not known.

V lost 8 bases and J lost 4; bases outside the gene matches: 3. The CDR3 contains 13 residues. Germline loops: CDR1 LNHDA, CDR2 SQIVND (reference sequence). Profiling that covered TCR beta VDJ and CDR3 relied on genomic DNA as its template. MiXCR was run by TCRdb on the reads, yielding one entry per CDR3 protein. The sample includes 150,000 to 180,000 distinct CDR3 sequences, about 54% of them seen just once. The sequenced material came from sorted CD4+, CD8+, or CD8+CD57+ T cells (not recorded which) from PBMCs. V is TRBV19 and J is TRBJ2-2, with TRBD1 identical over 8 bases. The source of this sequence is a human donor with aplastic anemia. The CDR3 loop is CASYTGGTGELFF. The CDR3 nucleotides read TGTGCCAGTTATACAGGGGGCACCGGGGAGCTGTTTTTT.